This T cell receptor beta chain was profiled in a study of STAT5B mutations in CD4+ large granular lymphocyte leukemia. Control samples were healthy donors' buffy coats. V was clipped by 0 bases and J by 1 base, with 10 bases between them. The germline V gene encodes CDR1 SGHRS and CDR2 YFSETQ. The CDR3 sequence is 15 residues long. Sequenced by immunoSEQ multiplex PCR; TCRdb stores in-frame clones only, minus some. The sample holds 25,000 to 30,000 clones, approximately 80% seen once. This sequence joins TRBV5-1 and TRBJ2-5, with D uncertain. The receptor was isolated from a human donor in good health. Sample: CD4+ T cells from blood buffy coats. The CDR3 is CASSLDGRLQETQYF. The DNA of the CDR3 is TGCGCCAGCAGCTTGGACGGAAGACTCCAAGAGACCCAGTACTTC.